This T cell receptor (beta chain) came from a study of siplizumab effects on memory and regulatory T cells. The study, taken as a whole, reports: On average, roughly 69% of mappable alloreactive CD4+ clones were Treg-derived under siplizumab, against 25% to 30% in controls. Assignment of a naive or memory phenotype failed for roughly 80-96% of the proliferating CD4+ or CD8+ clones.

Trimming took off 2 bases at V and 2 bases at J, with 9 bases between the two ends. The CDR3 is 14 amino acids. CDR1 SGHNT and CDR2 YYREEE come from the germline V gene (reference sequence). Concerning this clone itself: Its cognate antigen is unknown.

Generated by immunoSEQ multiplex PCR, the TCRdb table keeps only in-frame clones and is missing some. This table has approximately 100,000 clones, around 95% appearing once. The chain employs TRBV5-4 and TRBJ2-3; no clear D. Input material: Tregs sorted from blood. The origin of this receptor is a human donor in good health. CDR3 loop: CASSFSGNTDTQYF. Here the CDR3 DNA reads TGTGCCAGCAGCTTTAGTGGAAACACAGATACGCAGTATTTT.